The TCR beta chain under discussion was sequenced for a study of T cell responses to AZD1222 COVID-19 vaccine. Whole-study findings and limits: A reported finding is that nearly half of spike-specific TCRs target unmutated variant regions. Spike was spanned by vaccine-associated CD4 TCRs, which were dominant at 160-218 and 743-854. Among the donors, most were white British and more were female, and clonal diversity was possibly underestimated. Repertoires were obtained only post-peak T cell response.

CDR1 and CDR2 from the germline V gene are MNHEY and SVGEGT. The V gene lost 0 bases and the J gene lost 2 bases, with 5 bases spanning the gap. The CDR3 is 14 amino acids. A word on this clone: What it binds is unknown.

Generated by immunoSEQ multiplex PCR, the TCRdb table keeps only in-frame clones and is missing some. Among 180,000 or so clones listed, around 90% were seen once. The sequence derives from an adult who received the AZD1222 COVID-19 vaccine. The chain recombines TRBV6-2 or TRBV6-3 with TRBJ2-4; D is ambiguous. This material consisted of peripheral blood, taken 28 days after the second AZD1222 dose. Written as DNA, the CDR3 is TGTGCCAGCAGTTACTCCGGCTCCAAAAACATTCAGTACTTC. Its protein is CASSYSGSKNIQYF.